The 12 T cell receptor beta chains reported below all come from one sample, sequenced in a study of cytomegalovirus exposure and HLA in healthy donors. In the PCR, 60 Vbeta and 13 Jbeta primers were used. This table comes from immunoSEQ multiplex PCR, and its TCRdb copy is limited to in-frame clones, with some not included. The sample has roughly 190,000 clones; around 75% are singletons. Sequencing used PBMCs. The receptors derive from a man aged 40-49 years in good health and CMV-seropositive.

The chain recombines TRBV19 with TRBJ1-5; no clear D gene. The CDR3 sequence is 15 residues long. V lost 3 bases and J lost 5, with 14 bases in between. Germline loops: CDR1 LNHDA, CDR2 SQIVND (reference sequence). DNA for the CDR3: TGTGCCAGTAGTATGGGGAGTCGTTTGGATCAGCCCCAGCATTTT. As protein: CASSMGSRLDQPQHF. The full variable domain, with the rest looked up from reference TRBV19 and TRBJ1-5, is DGGITQSPKYLFRKEGQNVTLSCEQNLNHDAMYWYRQDPGQGLRLIYYSQIVNDFQKGDIAEGYSVSREKKESFPLTVTSAQKNPTAFYLCASSMGSRLDQPQHFGDGTRLSIL.

The V call is TRBV7-2, the J call TRBJ2-7; 11 positions agree with TRBD2. The CDR3 is 15 amino acids. Per the germline V gene, CDR1 is SGHTA and CDR2 is FQGNSA. The V gene end was trimmed by 5 bases and the J gene end by 4 bases; junction bases not matched to a gene: 7. The CDR3 DNA reads as TGTGCCAGCAGCCTCGTTCTAGCGGGGGGTTACGAGCAGTACTTC. Its translation is CASSLVLAGGYEQYF.

This clone occurred once. This chain links TRBV7-9 with TRBJ2-7; 9 positions agree with TRBD1. The CDR3 is 15 residues long. The V segment lost 3 bases and the J segment 5 bases; nucleotides outside the gene matches: 8. Germline-derived CDR1 and CDR2 are SEHNR and FQNEAQ (reference sequence). CDR3 sequence: CASSFAGTGRDEQYF. The CDR3 DNA reads as TGTGCCAGCAGCTTCGCCGGGACAGGGAGGGACGAGCAGTACTTC.

This chain joins TRBV5-8 and TRBJ2-5, with TRBD1 matching over 9 bases. The CDR3 spans 15 residues. CDR1 and CDR2 from the germline V gene are SGHTS and YDEGEE. V gave up 9 bases and J gave up 5 bases; unmatched junction bases: 14. CDR3 amino acids: CAKPGQGLLLETQYF. The CDR3 nucleotides read TGTGCCAAACCGGGACAGGGCCTCCTTCTGGAGACCCAGTACTTC.

The genes are TRBV29-1 and TRBJ1-2; 11 bases match TRBD1. V lost 7 bases to trimming and J lost 3 bases; unmatched junction nucleotides: 10. Germline lookup yields CDR1 SQVTM and CDR2 ANQGSEA. The CDR3 runs to 15 residues. For the CDR3, the DNA is TGCAGCGCCCAACCCGGGACAGGGGGTCACTATGGCTACACCTTC. Protein: CSAQPGTGGHYGYTF.

The chain carries TRBV7-3 and TRBJ2-3, with 8 positions matching TRBD2. The CDR3 runs to 15 residues. Germline loops: CDR1 SGHTA, CDR2 FQGTGA. V shed 4 bases, J shed 3 bases, and the junction held 6 bases outside the gene matches. CDR3 loop: CASSSRGGGTDTQYF. The CDR3 coding sequence is TGTGCCAGCAGCTCCCGAGGCGGGGGGACAGATACGCAGTATTTT.

The chain joins TRBV6-6 to TRBJ2-5; TRBD1 might be the D (6 bases). The J call may be in error: the DNA end matches TRBJ2-7 better. The CDR3 has 13 amino acids. Germline CDR1 and CDR2: MNHNY and SVGAGI (reference sequence). Here the CDR3 DNA reads TGTGCCAGCAGCGGGACAAGGAACTACGAGCAGTACTTC. This gives the protein CASSGTRNYEQYF.

This clone was counted between two and nine times. The chain links TRBV7-3 to TRBJ1-1; D remains unclear. With 2 bases removed from V and 3 bases from J, the gap between germline ends came to 10 bases. The CDR3 covers 14 residues. Germline V gives CDR1 SGHTA, CDR2 FQGTGA. CDR3 protein: CASSLFPRDTEAFF. CDR3 nucleotides: TGTGCCAGCAGCTTATTCCCCCGGGACACTGAAGCTTTCTTT. Full variable domain (remainder filled in from reference TRBV7-3 and TRBJ1-1): GAGVSQTPSNKVTEKGKYVELRCDPISGHTALYWYRQSLGQGPEFLIYFQGTGAADDSGLPNDRFFAVRPEGSVSTLKIQRTERGDSAVYLCASSLFPRDTEAFFGQGTRLTVV.

In DNA, the CDR3 is TGTGCCAGCAGCCTCGGAGCGGGGAGCTACGAGCAGTACTTC. It yields the protein CASSLGAGSYEQYF. The chain joins TRBV9 to TRBJ2-7, with TRBD2 matching over 7 bases. The CDR3 runs 14 residues. With 4 bases clipped from V and 3 bases from J, the junction kept 7 bases outside the gene matches. Germline-derived CDR1 and CDR2 are SGDLS and YYNGEE.

This rearrangement joins TRBV11-2 to TRBJ2-2; possible D gene TRBD1, 7 bases. This CDR3 region has 14 residues. V gave up 6 bases and J gave up 4 bases, with 12 bases separating them. Per germline, CDR1 SGHAT and CDR2 FQNNGV. The CDR3 is CASRFRGVTGELFF. The DNA of the CDR3 is TGTGCCAGCAGGTTCAGGGGGGTCACCGGGGAGCTGTTTTTT.

This clone was counted only a few times. The rearrangement uses TRBV5-1 and TRBJ2-2, with 7 bases that match TRBD1. CDR1 and CDR2 from the germline V gene are SGHRS and YFSETQ. The trim removed 4 bases at V and 2 bases at J, leaving 5 bases unmatched. The length of the CDR3 is 15 residues. DNA of the CDR3: TGCGCCAGCAGCGACAGGGCTATCAACACCGGGGAGCTGTTTTTT. Its protein product is CASSDRAINTGELFF.

The J gene is TRBJ2-4, the V gene TRBV7-2, with a tentative D call TRBD2 (5 bases). The CDR3 runs 14 residues. Trimming removed 1 base at V and 9 bases at J, with 13 bases between. CDR1 and CDR2 (germline): SGHTA, FQGNSA. Written as DNA, the CDR3 is TGTGCCAGCAGCTTAGTACCTAGCACCGGCATTCAGTACTTC. The encoded protein is CASSLVPSTGIQYF.